The present entry profiles one T cell receptor beta chain with its context. The antigen is undetermined. The data were taken from a study of identical twins. Study-wide results and caveats: Whereas memory repertoires showed no such difference, abundant cord blood beta clonotypes carried fewer insertions.

Template switching created a universal primer site, and the cDNA included unique molecular identifiers. TCRdb independently ran MiXCR on the 5' RACE reads; one entry per CDR3 protein. The profile shows roughly 710,000 distinct CDR3 sequences, 6% to 6.5% of them singletons. V gave up 0 bases and J gave up 5 bases, with 9 bases separating them. Germline V CDR1 and CDR2: SGHRS, YFSETQ. This CDR3 spans 13 amino acids. V is TRBV5-1 and J is TRBJ2-7, with D tentatively TRBD1 or TRBD2 (5 bases each). This sequence was found in a man aged 18-30 years in good health. The specimen was naive T cells sorted from blood. For the CDR3, the DNA is TGCGCCAGCAGCTTGGCCGGGACGGACGAGCAGTACTTC. It yields the protein CASSLAGTDEQYF.